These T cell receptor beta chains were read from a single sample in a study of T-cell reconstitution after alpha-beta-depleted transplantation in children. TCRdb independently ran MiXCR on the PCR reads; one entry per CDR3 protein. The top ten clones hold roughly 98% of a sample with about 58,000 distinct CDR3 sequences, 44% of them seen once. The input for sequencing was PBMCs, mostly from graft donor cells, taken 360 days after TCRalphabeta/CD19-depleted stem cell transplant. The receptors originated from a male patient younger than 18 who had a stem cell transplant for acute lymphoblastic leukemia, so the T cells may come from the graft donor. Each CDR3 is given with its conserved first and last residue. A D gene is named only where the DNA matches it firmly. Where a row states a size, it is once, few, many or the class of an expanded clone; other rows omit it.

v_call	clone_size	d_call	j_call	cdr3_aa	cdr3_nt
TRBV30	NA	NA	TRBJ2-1	CASPITRGDEQFF	TGTGCCTCGCCAATTACGCGCGGAGATGAGCAGTTCTTC
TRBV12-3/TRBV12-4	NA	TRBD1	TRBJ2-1	CASSGGQGQAYEQFF	TGTGCCAGCAGCGGGGGACAGGGCCAAGCGTATGAGCAGTTCTTC
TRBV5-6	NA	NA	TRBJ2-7	CASSFPRGEPSYEQYF	TGTGCCAGCAGCTTCCCCAGAGGGGAACCCTCCTACGAGCAGTACTTC
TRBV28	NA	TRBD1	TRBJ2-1	CASSSQGQGSDEQFF	TGTGCCAGCAGTTCCCAGGGACAGGGGTCGGATGAGCAGTTCTTC
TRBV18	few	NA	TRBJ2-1	CASSPSGRSYNEQFF	TGTGCCAGCTCACCCTCGGGACGGTCCTACAATGAGCAGTTCTTC
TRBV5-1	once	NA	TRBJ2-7	CASSLGSVIYEQYF	TGCGCCAGCAGCTTGGGATCAGTTATCTACGAGCAGTACTTC
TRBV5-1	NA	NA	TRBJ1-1	CASSAPRGPYTEAFF	TGCGCCAGCAGCGCCCCCCGGGGGCCATACACTGAAGCTTTCTTT
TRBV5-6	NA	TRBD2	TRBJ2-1	CASSEGLAGALQFF	TGTGCCAGCAGCGAGGGACTAGCGGGAGCCCTCCAGTTCTTC
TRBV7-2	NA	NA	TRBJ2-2	CASSPWSGAPGELFF	TGTGCCAGCAGTCCCTGGTCCGGGGCGCCCGGGGAGCTGTTTTTT
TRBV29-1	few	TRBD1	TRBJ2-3	CSVPGTGGSDTQYF	TGCAGCGTACCCGGGACAGGGGGATCGGATACGCAGTATTTT